These T cell receptor beta chains were read from a single sample in a study of blood T cell repertoires in COVID-19. Some clones are missing from TCRdb's copy, which holds only in-frame ones; the method was immunoSEQ multiplex PCR. The sample records 150,000 to 200,000 clones, 85% to 95% being singletons. The sequencing input was peripheral blood. Receptors were obtained from an older woman with COVID-19, enrolled during active disease. The conserved cysteine and the conserved F or W are not part of the CDR3 here.

v_gene: TRBV12-3/TRBV12-4; j_gene: TRBJ1-2; CDR3aa: ASSLGQRYGYT
v_gene: TRBV6-2/TRBV6-3; j_gene: TRBJ2-7; CDR3aa: ASSSDRVLLYAL
v_gene: TRBV4-3; j_gene: TRBJ1-4; CDR3aa: ASSQTTGPNEKLF
v_gene: TRBV5-1; j_gene: TRBJ2-2; CDR3aa: ASSLEPGLANTGELF
v_gene: TRBV10-3; j_gene: TRBJ2-7; CDR3aa: AISDSSGRGLHEQY
v_gene: TRBV10-3; j_gene: TRBJ2-7; CDR3aa: AISASGGDYEQY
v_gene: TRBV30; j_gene: TRBJ2-3; CDR3aa: ACGTGQLDTQY
v_gene: TRBV5-1; j_gene: TRBJ1-1; CDR3aa: ASSLDRGFTEAF
v_gene: TRBV12-5; j_gene: TRBJ1-6; CDR3aa: ASSSGQGAFYPSSYNSPLH
v_gene: TRBV19; j_gene: TRBJ2-5; CDR3aa: ASSITGAQETQY
v_gene: TRBV7-2; j_gene: TRBJ2-5; CDR3aa: ASSSPGTRGETQY
v_gene: TRBV10-3; j_gene: TRBJ1-3; CDR3aa: AISVGHPSDSGNTIY
v_gene: TRBV9; j_gene: TRBJ1-1; CDR3aa: ASSVDLNTEAF
v_gene: TRBV5-4; j_gene: TRBJ1-3; CDR3aa: ASSVDRVSSGNTIY
v_gene: TRBV9; j_gene: TRBJ1-1; CDR3aa: ATGTGTNTEAF
v_gene: TRBV9; j_gene: TRBJ1-2; CDR3aa: ASSDQTGGADGYT
v_gene: TRBV11-1; j_gene: TRBJ2-3; CDR3aa: ASSSMGLVSDTQY
v_gene: TRBV5-1; j_gene: TRBJ2-3; CDR3aa: ASRLASTDTQY
v_gene: TRBV6-5; j_gene: TRBJ2-7; CDR3aa: ASSYSGPWSSYEQY
v_gene: TRBV12-3/TRBV12-4; j_gene: TRBJ1-1; CDR3aa: ASSFGENTEAF
v_gene: TRBV7-3; j_gene: TRBJ2-2; CDR3aa: ASSPRTGEAGELF
v_gene: TRBV6-1; j_gene: TRBJ1-5; CDR3aa: ASSDSVLGALNQPQH
v_gene: TRBV9; j_gene: TRBJ1-2; CDR3aa: ASSVAPDRNYGYT
v_gene: TRBV27; j_gene: TRBJ1-2; CDR3aa: ASSPTGRAYYGYT
v_gene: TRBV11-3; j_gene: TRBJ1-4; CDR3aa: ASSRWRRTNEKLF
v_gene: TRBV3-1/TRBV3-2; j_gene: TRBJ2-5; CDR3aa: ASSQDAAAARTQY
v_gene: TRBV2; j_gene: TRBJ1-4; CDR3aa: ASSEELLGGGVGEKLF
v_gene: TRBV7-9; j_gene: TRBJ2-7; CDR3aa: ASSLRSDSRLYEQY
v_gene: TRBV27; j_gene: TRBJ2-7; CDR3aa: ASSLIPPRGSLGYEQY
v_gene: TRBV10-3; j_gene: TRBJ2-3; CDR3aa: AISELAGVTDTQY
v_gene: TRBV7-9; j_gene: TRBJ1-1; CDR3aa: ASSLGTANTEAF
v_gene: TRBV25-1; j_gene: TRBJ1-1; CDR3aa: ASKGGDTEAF
v_gene: TRBV19; j_gene: TRBJ2-3; CDR3aa: ASSSRGVAGGTDTQY
v_gene: TRBV5-4; j_gene: TRBJ1-1; CDR3aa: ASSLEPGNMNTEAF
v_gene: TRBV18; j_gene: TRBJ1-5; CDR3aa: ASSPGQIEQPQH
v_gene: TRBV4-3; j_gene: TRBJ2-1; CDR3aa: ASSQDHVGSSRGLLEQF
v_gene: TRBV7-9; j_gene: TRBJ1-5; CDR3aa: ASSTTDRGVYSNQPQH
v_gene: TRBV7-2; j_gene: TRBJ2-2; CDR3aa: ASSPGLAGRGGELF
v_gene: TRBV10-3; j_gene: TRBJ1-6; CDR3aa: AISERDSRNSPLH
v_gene: TRBV4-3; j_gene: TRBJ2-1; CDR3aa: ASSQSSGVYEQF